These 25 T cell receptor beta chains originate from one sample sequenced in a study of blood T cell repertoires in COVID-19. Assay: immunoSEQ multiplex PCR; the TCRdb copy retains only in-frame clones and omits some. The data show 300,000 to 400,000 clones, more than 70% seen once. The sequencing input was peripheral blood. The receptors derive from a young woman with COVID-19, enrolled during active disease.

The rearrangement links TRBV5-1 to TRBJ2-3; perhaps TRBD1 as D (7 bases). Trimming left V 5 bases short and J 4 bases short, with 17 bases between. The CDR3 sequence is 15 residues long. Germline V gene data show CDR1 as SGHRS and CDR2 as YFSETQ. CDR3 in DNA: TGCGCCAGCAGTAGGGCAGGGGGACTTTCAGATACGCAGTATTTT. As protein: CASSRAGGLSDTQYF. Full variable domain (remainder filled in from reference TRBV5-1 and TRBJ2-3): KAGVTQTPRYLIKTRGQQVTLSCSPISGHRSVSWYQQTPGQGLQFLFEYFSETQRNKGNFPGRFSGRQFSNSRSEMNVSTLELGDSALYLCASSRAGGLSDTQYFGPGTRLTVL.

The gene calls are TRBV5-6 and TRBJ1-6; 8 bases are shared with TRBD1. The germline CDR1 and CDR2 sequences are SGHDT and YYEEEE. The CDR3 has 16 amino acids. With V trimmed by 4 bases and J by 2 bases, 5 bases remained unmatched. The CDR3 DNA reads as TGTGCCAGCAGCATCGGACAGGGCCCCTATAATTCACCCCTCCACTTT. Its protein product is CASSIGQGPYNSPLHF.

The rearrangement uses TRBV28 and TRBJ1-5; no clear D. Trimming left V 3 bases short and J 3 bases short, with 15 bases between. This CDR3 is built from 16 residues. The V gene's germline CDR1 is MDHEN and CDR2 SYDVKM. The CDR3 here is CASSLLTASLNQPQHF. The CDR3 coding sequence is TGTGCCAGCAGTTTGTTAACAGCCTCCCTCAATCAGCCCCAGCATTTT.

The chain couples TRBV7-8 to TRBJ2-6; TRBD1 matches at 7 bases. CDR1 and CDR2 (germline): SGHVS, FQNEAQ. The CDR3 covers 18 residues. Trimming took 4 bases from V and 4 from J; bases not matched to a gene: 13. CDR3 amino acids: CASSWSDRRPSGANVLTF. In nucleotides, the CDR3 is TGTGCCAGCAGCTGGTCGGACAGGAGACCGTCGGGGGCCAACGTCCTGACTTTC.

This clone was observed a handful of times. The V call is TRBV6-4, the J call TRBJ2-2; no firm D call. Germline V gene lookup returns CDR1 MRHNA and CDR2 SNTAGT. The CDR3 consists of 13 residues. The V and J ends lost 3 bases and 4 bases respectively, with 6 bases between them. CDR3 DNA: TGTGCCAGCAGTGAAGCCGCCACCGGGGAGCTGTTTTTT. Its translation: CASSEAATGELFF.

The V call is TRBV7-9, the J call TRBJ2-2, with TRBD2 matching over 12 bases. In germline, CDR1 is SEHNR, CDR2 FQNEAQ (reference sequence). The CDR3 loop spans 19 amino acids. V shed 5 bases, J shed 0 bases, and the junction held 10 bases outside the gene matches. The CDR3 here is CASSLRGTSGPSNTGELFF. The DNA of the CDR3 is TGTGCCAGCAGCCTACGAGGGACTAGCGGGCCATCGAACACCGGGGAGCTGTTTTTT.

Only one count was recorded for this clone. CDR3 amino acids: CASSYGQYTGELFF. CDR3 nucleotide sequence: TGTGCCAGCAGTTACGGTCAGTACACCGGGGAGCTGTTTTTT. The chain combines TRBV6-2 or TRBV6-3 with TRBJ2-2; D gene uncertain. This CDR3 comprises 14 residues. Germline lookup yields CDR1 MNHEY and CDR2 SVGEGT. The ends were cut back, 2 bases at V and 3 bases at J, with 7 bases in the middle.

The CDR3 reads CASSPGGQLSGNTIYF. CDR3 coding DNA: TGCGCCAGCAGCCCCGGCGGACAGCTCTCTGGAAACACCATATATTTT. This rearrangement joins TRBV5-1 to TRBJ1-3; the D gene is possibly TRBD1 (6 bases). Trimming shortened V by 4 bases and J by 0 bases, and 14 bases separated the two germline ends. The CDR3 is made up of 16 amino acids. Germline loops: CDR1 SGHRS, CDR2 YFSETQ.

This clone came up once. V usage is TRBV11-3 and J usage is TRBJ2-3; TRBD2 agrees at 11 bases. The germline V gene has CDR1 SGHNT and CDR2 YENEEA. With V trimmed by 5 bases and J by 2 bases, 9 bases remained unmatched. The CDR3 runs 17 residues. CDR3 DNA sequence: TGTGCCAGCAGCCTCCCCCGTAGCGGGAGGGACACAGATACGCAGTATTTT. Translated, it gives CASSLPRSGRDTDTQYF.

A single count supports this clone. One end of the junction is discordant with germline, which a read error may explain. The rearrangement uses TRBV7-7 and TRBJ2-5; D is possibly TRBD1 (6 bases). Germline V lookup: CDR1 SSHAT, CDR2 FNYEAQ (reference sequence). The CDR3 is 14 residues long. The CDR3 loop reads CASSLAGGAETQYF. DNA of the CDR3: TGTGCTAGCAGCTTAGCTGGGGGCGCGGAGACCCAGTACTTC.

As for this clone: Its ends do not fully match the called genes, so a read error is possible. The rearrangement uses TRBV19 and TRBJ2-1; 11 bases agree with TRBD2. Germline CDR1 LNHDA, CDR2 SQIVND (reference sequence). The CDR3 has 17 residues. The DNA of the CDR3 is TGTGCCAGTAGTAGAAGGACTAGCGGGTATCGCTACTATGAGCAGTTCTTC. It encodes CASSRRTSGYRYYEQFF.

CDR3 sequence reads: CASGPGVLQEKLFF. Written as DNA, the CDR3 is TGTGCCAGCGGGCCAGGGGTACTTCAGGAAAAACTGTTTTTT. The J gene is TRBJ1-4, the V gene TRBV6-5, with D possibly being TRBD1 (6 bases). There are 14 residues in the CDR3. Between the trimmed V and J ends, which lost 8 bases and 8 bases, there was a span of 18 bases. Germline values: CDR1 MNHEY, CDR2 SVGAGI.

This clone came up a few times. The V call is TRBV6-2 or TRBV6-3, the J call TRBJ1-2, with 7 bases fitting TRBD1. CDR1 MNHEY and CDR2 SVGEGT come from the germline V gene. The CDR3 length is 14 residues. The ends lost 0 bases at V and 4 bases at J; junction bases unmatched: 2. The CDR3 DNA reads TGTGCCAGCAGTTACTCGGGACAGATCTATGGCTACACCTTC. Protein: CASSYSGQIYGYTF.

V usage is TRBV5-4 and J usage is TRBJ2-1; 8 bases line up with TRBD2. This CDR3 contains 16 residues. V lost 9 bases and J lost 1; bases outside the gene matches: 12. Germline V lookup: CDR1 SGHNT, CDR2 YYREEE (reference sequence). CDR3 sequence: CATQVAGGGSYNEQFF. The CDR3 nucleotides are TGTGCCACCCAGGTGGCGGGAGGTGGGTCCTACAATGAGCAGTTCTTC.

The chain joins TRBV7-9 to TRBJ2-1; 16 positions agree with TRBD2. CDR1 and CDR2 from the germline V gene are SEHNR and FQNEAQ (reference sequence). The V segment lost 3 bases and the J segment 9 bases; nucleotides outside the gene matches: 8. The CDR3 runs 17 residues. CDR3 in amino acids: CASSFGTSGRADGEQFF. Here the CDR3 DNA reads TGTGCCAGCAGCTTTGGGACTAGCGGGAGGGCAGATGGTGAGCAGTTCTTC.

The rearrangement uses TRBV7-6 and TRBJ2-3; perhaps TRBD2 as D (7 bases). Trimming cost V 1 base and J 6 bases, with 14 bases left between them. This CDR3 comprises 15 residues. In germline, CDR1 is SGHVS, CDR2 FNYEAQ. This CDR3 reads CASSLVGGEADTQYF. The CDR3 nucleotides read TGTGCCAGCAGCTTAGTAGGGGGGGAGGCGGATACGCAGTATTTT.

The V and J genes are TRBV3-1 (or the pseudogene TRBV3-2) and TRBJ1-6, with TRBD1 identical over 9 bases. CDR3 length: 14 amino acids. Germline assignment: CDR1 LGHDT and CDR2 YNNKEL (reference sequence). V lost 5 bases to trimming and J lost 9 bases; unmatched junction nucleotides: 5. The CDR3 DNA is TGTGCCAGCAGCTGGGACAGGGAGATTTCACCCCTCCACTTT. Translation: CASSWDREISPLHF.

V usage is TRBV5-1 and J usage is TRBJ2-5; D perhaps matches TRBD2 (5 bases). Germline CDR1 and CDR2: SGHRS and YFSETQ. The CDR3 loop spans 17 amino acids. Trimming took 4 bases from V and 5 from J, leaving 24 bases between them. CDR3 DNA sequence: TGCGCCAGCAGCCCGGAGGTCGTGGCTCCGGCCTTGGAGACCCAGTACTTC. Encoded protein: CASSPEVVAPALETQYF.

This chain links TRBV11-2 with TRBJ2-5; TRBD2 agrees at 13 bases. Unmatched junction bases numbered 7, after V lost 4 bases and J lost 5 bases. Germline CDR1 and CDR2: SGHAT and FQNNGV. This CDR3 region has 16 residues. The CDR3 reads CASSSLAGGPGETQYF. The CDR3 coding sequence is TGTGCCAGCAGCTCACTAGCGGGAGGGCCGGGGGAGACCCAGTACTTC. Variable domain in full (rest from reference TRBV11-2 and TRBJ2-5): EAGVAQSPRYKIIEKRQSVAFWCNPISGHATLYWYQQILGQGPKLLIQFQNNGVVDDSQLPKDRFSAERLKGVDSTLKIQPAKLEDSAVYLCASSSLAGGPGETQYFGPGTRLLVL.

The V gene is TRBV21-1, the J gene TRBJ2-7; the table's D call, TRBD1, was not checked against the DNA. TRBV21-1 is recorded as a pseudogene. CDR3 size: 14 residues. The CDR3 DNA follows: TGTGCCAGCGGGGACAGGGGGCTCCCCTACGAGCAGTACGTC. Translating gives CASGDRGLPYEQYV.

The chain joins TRBV5-1 to TRBJ2-1, with 8 bases identical to TRBD2. Trimming took 0 bases from V and 3 from J; bases not matched to a gene: 8. CDR1 SGHRS and CDR2 YFSETQ come from the germline V gene. The CDR3 runs 17 residues. The CDR3, as DNA: TGCGCCAGCAGCTTGGCATCGGCGGGGGGCCTCTACAATGAGCAGTTCTTC. This translates into CASSLASAGGLYNEQFF. The complete variable domain, with remaining parts taken from reference TRBV5-1 and TRBJ2-1, reads KAGVTQTPRYLIKTRGQQVTLSCSPISGHRSVSWYQQTPGQGLQFLFEYFSETQRNKGNFPGRFSGRQFSNSRSEMNVSTLELGDSALYLCASSLASAGGLYNEQFFGPGTRLTVL.

The V and J genes are TRBV9 and TRBJ2-5; TRBD2 matches 8 bases. The germline V gene has CDR1 SGDLS and CDR2 YYNGEE. The CDR3 consists of 16 residues. With V trimmed by 4 bases and J by 1 base, 9 bases remained unmatched. Here the CDR3 DNA reads TGTGCCAGCAGCCCACGAGGAGCGGGGGCCCAAGAGACCCAGTACTTC. It codes for CASSPRGAGAQETQYF.

This rearrangement joins TRBV11-2 to TRBJ1-2; possible D gene TRBD1, 6 bases. V dropped 5 bases and J dropped 4 bases, with 20 bases sitting between them. This CDR3 comprises 16 residues. Germline V gives CDR1 SGHAT, CDR2 FQNNGV. In DNA, the CDR3 is TGTGCCAGCAGCCCACTCAGGGGAAGTACGAGCTATGGCTACACCTTC. This codes for CASSPLRGSTSYGYTF.

V and J are TRBV18 and TRBJ1-2; 7 bases match TRBD1. CDR1 is KGHSH, CDR2 LQKENI, per germline. The CDR3 spans 17 residues. Germline trimming cut 1 base from V and 0 bases from J; bases unmatched to any gene: 8. CDR3 nucleotide sequence: TGTGCCAGCTCACCACGGGAGCAGGGGGAAGCTAACTATGGCTACACCTTC. Translating it yields CASSPREQGEANYGYTF.

This chain links TRBV3-1 (or the pseudogene TRBV3-2) with TRBJ2-5, with 10 bases that match TRBD2. The CDR3 is made up of 16 amino acids. V lost 0 bases and J lost 5; bases outside the gene matches: 6. Per the germline V gene, CDR1 is LGHDT and CDR2 is YNNKEL (reference sequence). CDR3 sequence reads: CASSQDRLAGVETQYF. The CDR3 DNA reads TGTGCCAGCAGCCAAGATAGGCTAGCGGGAGTCGAGACCCAGTACTTC.